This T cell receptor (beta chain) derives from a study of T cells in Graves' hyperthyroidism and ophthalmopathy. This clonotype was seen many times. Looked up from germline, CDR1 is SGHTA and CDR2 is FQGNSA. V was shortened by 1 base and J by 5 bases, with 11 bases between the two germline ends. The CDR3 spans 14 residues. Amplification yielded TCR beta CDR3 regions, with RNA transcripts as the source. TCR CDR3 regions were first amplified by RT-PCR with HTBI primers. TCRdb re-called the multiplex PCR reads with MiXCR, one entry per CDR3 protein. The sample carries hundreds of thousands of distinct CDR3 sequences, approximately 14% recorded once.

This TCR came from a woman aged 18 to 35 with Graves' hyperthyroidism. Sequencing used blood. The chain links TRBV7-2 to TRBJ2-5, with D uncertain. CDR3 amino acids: CASSLVASSETQYF. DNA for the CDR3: TGTGCCAGCAGCTTAGTGGCCAGCTCGGAGACCCAGTACTTC.